The 10 T cell receptor beta chains presented below share a single source sample, sequenced in a study of T-cell memory formation after mild COVID-19. A single record per CDR3 protein comes from TCRdb applying MiXCR to the 5' RACE reads. This sample has around 340,000 distinct CDR3 sequences, with 15% to 20% found just once. The sample comprised PBMCs or a T cell subset sorted from them (not recorded which). These receptors were taken from a man in his late teens or twenties who had mild COVID-19 (a few samples of this study predate the infection). Cell type and time point are not known.

J is TRBJ1-4 and V is TRBV7-8; perhaps TRBD1 as D (5 bases). Germline-derived CDR1 and CDR2 are SGHVS and FQNEAQ. V gave up 6 bases and J gave up 5 bases, with 10 bases separating them. There are 13 residues in the CDR3. As DNA, the CDR3 is TGTGCCAGCAGAGACAGTTACAATGAAAAACTGTTTTTT. Protein product: CASRDSYNEKLFF.

This clonotype was recorded only once. The V gene is TRBV24-1, the J gene TRBJ2-1; 11 bases map to TRBD1. Germline trimming cut 3 bases from V and 8 bases from J; bases unmatched to any gene: 8. CDR1 and CDR2 (germline): KGHDR, SFDVKD. The CDR3 loop spans 16 amino acids. The CDR3 is CATSDTRTGGGDEQFF. CDR3 in DNA: TGTGCCACCAGTGATACCAGGACAGGGGGCGGGGATGAGCAGTTCTTC.

The V call is TRBV20-1, the J call TRBJ2-1; 7 bases are a match to TRBD1. The CDR3 extends over 13 amino acids. Germline V gene data show CDR1 as DFQATT and CDR2 as SNEGSKA (reference sequence). The V and J ends lost 8 bases and 8 bases, in that order; junction bases with no gene match: 12. The chain's CDR3 is CSSPDRVGDEQFF. Written as DNA, the CDR3 is TGCAGTTCGCCTGACAGGGTAGGCGATGAGCAGTTCTTC.

V is TRBV5-1 and J is TRBJ2-2; possibly TRBD1 for D (5 bases). Germline loops: CDR1 SGHRS, CDR2 YFSETQ. V was shortened by 4 bases and J by 6 bases, with 10 bases between the two germline ends. This CDR3 spans 13 amino acids. The CDR3 DNA is TGCGCCAGCAGCAGCAGGGTTCCCGGGGAGCTGTTTTTT. The encoded protein is CASSSRVPGELFF.

J is TRBJ1-1 and V is TRBV7-9; TRBD1 matches 10 bases. This CDR3 is 14 amino acids long. Germline V gene lookup returns CDR1 SEHNR and CDR2 FQNEAQ (reference sequence). The V segment lost 8 bases and the J segment 1 base; nucleotides outside the gene matches: 4. The CDR3 loop reads CASGDRGRNTEAFF. The CDR3 coding sequence is TGTGCCAGCGGAGACAGGGGGCGGAACACTGAAGCTTTCTTT.

This clonotype was seen more than once but under ten times. The CDR3 is CASSQPLRGGTDTQYF. CDR3 nucleotide sequence: TGTGCCAGCAGCCAACCCCTGCGGGGGGGCACAGATACGCAGTATTTT. The chain recombines TRBV9 with TRBJ2-3; 8 nucleotides agree with TRBD2. Germline values: CDR1 SGDLS, CDR2 YYNGEE. Germline trimming cut 4 bases from V and 1 base from J; bases unmatched to any gene: 8. CDR3 length: 16 amino acids.

This sequence joins TRBV20-1 and TRBJ2-3; TRBD2 matches 9 bases. J gave up 0 bases and V 6 bases, and 7 bases lay outside the gene matches. This CDR3 has 15 residues. Germline V lookup: CDR1 DFQATT, CDR2 SNEGSKA (reference sequence). CDR3 nucleotide sequence: TGCAGTGCCAGGAGACTAGCGGCTAGCACAGATACGCAGTATTTT. This sequence encodes CSARRLAASTDTQYF.

This clonotype was detected a few times. The genes are TRBV25-1 and TRBJ2-7; perhaps TRBD1 as D (6 bases). The germline V gene encodes CDR1 MGHDK and CDR2 SYGVNS. CDR3 size: 15 residues. Trimming stripped 4 bases from V and 0 bases from J, with 13 bases between. CDR3 in amino acids: CASSAIDRYSYEQYF. As DNA, the CDR3 is TGTGCCAGCAGTGCCATCGACAGGTACTCCTACGAGCAGTACTTC.

This clonotype was seen more than once but under ten times. The chain couples TRBV7-2 to TRBJ2-2, with 11 bases identical to TRBD1. This CDR3 has 15 amino acids. J gave up 6 bases and V 5 bases, and 5 bases lay outside the gene matches. CDR1 is SGHTA, CDR2 FQGNSA, per germline. CDR3 bases: TGTGCCAGCAGCCTAGGACAGGGGGCGGCCGGGGAGCTGTTTTTT. Encoded protein: CASSLGQGAAGELFF.

This clonotype was seen only a few times. The genes are TRBV27 and TRBJ2-2; perhaps TRBD1 as D (6 bases). Germline assignment: CDR1 MNHEY and CDR2 SMNVEV (reference sequence). V was pared by 4 bases and J by 4 bases, with 25 bases between. This CDR3 is 19 amino acids long. In DNA, the CDR3 is TGTGCCAGCAGTTCAATCCCCCCCAGGGGCCCCACGGTCACCGGGGAGCTGTTTTTT. Amino acid sequence: CASSSIPPRGPTVTGELFF.